The clone carrying this TCR beta chain was recorded at least ten times. Its antigen remains unidentified. The CDR3 regions of TCR beta were amplified from RNA transcripts. First-round RT-PCR with HTBI primers amplified the TCR CDR3 region. TCRdb reprocessed the multiplex PCR reads with MiXCR, giving one entry per CDR3 protein. Among 300,000 to 400,000 distinct CDR3 sequences, 14% were seen once, and the ten largest hold around 20%. This sample stems from a study of T cells in Graves' hyperthyroidism and ophthalmopathy. Study results and limitations: Most thyroid clonotypes expanded above 0.001 were also detected in blood. The model forecast ophthalmopathy, anticipating it by a median roughly 6.3 months before onset.

Diagnoses rested on clinical symptoms, serum thyroxine and TRAb, thyroid ultrasound and orbital computed tomography. PBMCs were collected from an approximately 9.3 ml volume of fresh peripheral blood. The CDR3 has 11 amino acids. V dropped 7 bases and J dropped 5 bases, with 9 bases sitting between them. Germline values: CDR1 SGHAT, CDR2 FQNNGV. This sequence originates from a woman between 25 and 40 years old with Graves' ophthalmopathy. Specimen: blood. V is TRBV11-2 and J is TRBJ2-7; D gene uncertain. The CDR3 DNA is TGTGCCAGCAAAGTGGTCAACGAGCAGTACTTC. Translation: CASKVVNEQYF.